These 4 T cell receptor beta chains originate from one sample sequenced in a study of control samples from healthy donors and cancer patients (dated by TCRdb to between 2020 and 2021). The receptor library was made with the immunoSEQ multiplex PCR assay. TCRdb limited this immuneACCESS table to in-frame rearrangements with V and J called. A share of clones is missing; checked studies link under half to unresolved V genes, and the rest is unexplained. The sample yields 90,000 to 100,000 clones; almost 85% were counted once. About 2% of the sample is held by the ten biggest clonotypes. Sequences were obtained from blood. The origin of the receptors is a man in his fifties or sixties in good health.

The rearrangement links TRBV7-9 to TRBJ2-7; D is perhaps TRBD1 or TRBD2 (5 bases each). Between the trimmed V and J ends, which lost 5 bases and 0 bases, there was a span of 17 bases. Germline V gene lookup returns CDR1 SEHNR and CDR2 FQNEAQ (reference sequence). The CDR3 covers 16 residues. The CDR3 bases are TGTGCCAGCAGCCCCCCTGGGGACGGAGGCTCCTACGAGCAGTACTTC. Encoded protein: CASSPPGDGGSYEQYF.

The chain couples TRBV2 to TRBJ2-3; possibly TRBD2 for D (6 bases). Trimming took off 3 bases at V and 4 bases at J, with 17 bases between the two ends. Germline V gene data show CDR1 as SNHLY and CDR2 as FYNNEI. The CDR3 spans 16 residues. As DNA, the CDR3 is TGTGCCAGCAGTGAGGGGGGACGGCTTGGCGCAGATACGCAGTATTTT. Its translation: CASSEGGRLGADTQYF.

The J gene is TRBJ2-7, the V gene TRBV19; 11 bases line up with TRBD1. The germline V gene has CDR1 LNHDA and CDR2 SQIVND (reference sequence). This CDR3 has 14 amino acids. Losses at the gene ends were 8 bases for V and 7 bases for J; bases not matched to a gene: 10. The CDR3 spells CASSPGQGGLEQYF. The CDR3 nucleotides read TGTGCCAGTTCGCCGGGACAGGGGGGTTTGGAGCAGTACTTC.

V usage is TRBV19 and J usage is TRBJ1-1, with 7 bases identical to TRBD1. With V trimmed by 4 bases and J by 7 bases, 6 bases remained unmatched. CDR1 LNHDA and CDR2 SQIVND come from the germline V gene (reference sequence). The CDR3 length is 13 residues. CDR3 coding DNA: TGTGCCAGTAGTACCCTAGACAGGGTTGAAGCTTTCTTT. This sequence encodes CASSTLDRVEAFF.